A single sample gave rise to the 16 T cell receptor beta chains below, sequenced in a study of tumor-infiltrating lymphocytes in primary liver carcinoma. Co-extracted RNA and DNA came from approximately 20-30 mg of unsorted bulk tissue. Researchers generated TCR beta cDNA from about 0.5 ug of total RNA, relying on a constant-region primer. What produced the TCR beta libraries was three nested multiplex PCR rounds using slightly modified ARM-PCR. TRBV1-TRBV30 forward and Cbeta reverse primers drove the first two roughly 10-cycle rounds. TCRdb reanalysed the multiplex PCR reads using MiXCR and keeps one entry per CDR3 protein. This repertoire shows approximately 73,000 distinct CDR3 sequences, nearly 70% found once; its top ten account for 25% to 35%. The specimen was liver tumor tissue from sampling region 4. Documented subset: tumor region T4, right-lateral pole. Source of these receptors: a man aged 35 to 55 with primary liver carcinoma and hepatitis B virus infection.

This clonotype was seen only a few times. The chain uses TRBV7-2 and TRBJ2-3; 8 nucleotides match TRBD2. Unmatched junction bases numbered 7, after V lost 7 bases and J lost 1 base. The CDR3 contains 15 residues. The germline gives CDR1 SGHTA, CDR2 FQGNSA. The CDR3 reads CASMLREGRTDTQYF. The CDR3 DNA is TGTGCCAGCATGCTCCGGGAGGGCCGCACAGATACGCAGTATTTT.

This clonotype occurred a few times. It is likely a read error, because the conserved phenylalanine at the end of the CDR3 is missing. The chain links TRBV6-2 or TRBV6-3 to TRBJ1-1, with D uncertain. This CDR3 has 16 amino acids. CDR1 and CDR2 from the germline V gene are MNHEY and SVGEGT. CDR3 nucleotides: TGCGCCAGCAGTTACTATTCCCGGGCAGAAGAGACTGAAGCTTTCATT. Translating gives CASSYYSRAEETEAFI.

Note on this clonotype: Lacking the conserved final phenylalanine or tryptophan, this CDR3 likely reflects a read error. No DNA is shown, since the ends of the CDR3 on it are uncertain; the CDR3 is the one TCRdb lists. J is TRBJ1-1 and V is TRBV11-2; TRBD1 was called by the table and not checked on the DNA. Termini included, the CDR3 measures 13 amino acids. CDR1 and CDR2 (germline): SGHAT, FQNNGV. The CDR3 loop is CASSLAEGTEALL.

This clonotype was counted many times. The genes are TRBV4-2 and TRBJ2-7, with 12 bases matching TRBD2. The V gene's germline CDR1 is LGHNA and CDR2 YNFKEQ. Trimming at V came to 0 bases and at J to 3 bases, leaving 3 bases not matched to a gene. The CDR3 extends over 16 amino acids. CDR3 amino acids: CASSQDPTSGSYEQYF. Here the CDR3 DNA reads TGTGCCAGCAGCCAAGATCCGACTAGCGGGAGCTACGAGCAGTACTTC.

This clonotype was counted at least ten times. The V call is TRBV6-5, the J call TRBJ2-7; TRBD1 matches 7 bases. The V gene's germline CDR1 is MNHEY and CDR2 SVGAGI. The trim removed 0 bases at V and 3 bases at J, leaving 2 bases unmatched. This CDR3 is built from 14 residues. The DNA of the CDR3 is TGTGCCAGCAGTTACTCGACAGGGTACTACGAGCAGTACTTC. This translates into CASSYSTGYYEQYF.

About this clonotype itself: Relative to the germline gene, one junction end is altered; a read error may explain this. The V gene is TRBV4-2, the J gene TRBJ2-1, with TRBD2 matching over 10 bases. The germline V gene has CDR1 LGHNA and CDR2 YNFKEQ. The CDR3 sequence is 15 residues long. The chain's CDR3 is CANRPTGTSVNEQLF. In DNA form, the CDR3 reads TGTGCCAACAGGCCGACCGGGACTAGCGTCAATGAGCAGTTATTC.

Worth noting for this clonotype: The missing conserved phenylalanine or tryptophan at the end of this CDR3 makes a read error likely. This CDR3 reads CAGSERASGPYSTDTQYL. CDR3 in DNA: TGTGCCGGCAGTGAACGAGCTAGCGGGCCGTATAGCACAGATACGCAGTATTTG. The chain combines TRBV6-1 with TRBJ2-3, with 8 bases that match TRBD2. From germline, CDR1 is MNHNS and CDR2 SASEGT. The CDR3 contains 18 residues.

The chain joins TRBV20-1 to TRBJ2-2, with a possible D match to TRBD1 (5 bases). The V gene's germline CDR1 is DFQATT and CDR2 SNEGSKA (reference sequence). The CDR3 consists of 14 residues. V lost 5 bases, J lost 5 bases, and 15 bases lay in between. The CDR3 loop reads CSARTRGSTGELFF. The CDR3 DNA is TGCAGTGCTCGGACAAGGGGAAGTACCGGGGAGCTGTTTTTT.

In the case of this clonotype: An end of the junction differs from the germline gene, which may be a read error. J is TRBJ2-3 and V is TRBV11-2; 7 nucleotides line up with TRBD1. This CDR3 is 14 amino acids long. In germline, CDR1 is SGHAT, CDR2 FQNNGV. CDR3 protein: CANSLSRGSDTQYF. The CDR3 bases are TGTGCCAACAGCTTATCCAGGGGGTCAGACACGCAGTATTTT.

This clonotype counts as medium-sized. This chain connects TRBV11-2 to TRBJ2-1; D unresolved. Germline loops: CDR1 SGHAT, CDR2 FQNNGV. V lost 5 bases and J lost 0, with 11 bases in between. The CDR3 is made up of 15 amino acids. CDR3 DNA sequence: TGTGCCAGCAGCACGACTTTGAGCTCCTACAATGAGCAGTTCTTC. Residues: CASSTTLSSYNEQFF.

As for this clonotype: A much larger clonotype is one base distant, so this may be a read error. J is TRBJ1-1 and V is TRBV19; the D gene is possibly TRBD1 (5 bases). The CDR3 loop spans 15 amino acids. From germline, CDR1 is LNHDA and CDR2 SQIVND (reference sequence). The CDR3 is CASSIQSADTAQAIF. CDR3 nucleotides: TGTGCCAGTAGTATACAGTCAGCGGACACCGCCCAAGCTATCTTT.

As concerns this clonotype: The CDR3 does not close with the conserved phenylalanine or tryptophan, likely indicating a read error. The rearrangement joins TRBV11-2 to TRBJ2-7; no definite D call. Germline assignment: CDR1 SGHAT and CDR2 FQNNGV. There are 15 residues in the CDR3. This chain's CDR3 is CANSLSVGISYEQYI. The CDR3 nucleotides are TGTGCCAACAGCCTATCGGTGGGAATATCCTACGAGCAGTACATC.

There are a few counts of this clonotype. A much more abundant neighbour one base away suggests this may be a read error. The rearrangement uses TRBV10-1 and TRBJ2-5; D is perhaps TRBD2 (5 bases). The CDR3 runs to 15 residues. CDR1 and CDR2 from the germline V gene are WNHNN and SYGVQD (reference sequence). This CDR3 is CAGSEGGRPHETQYF. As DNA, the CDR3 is TGCGCCGGCAGTGAGGGTGGCCGACCACACGAGACCCAGTACTTC.

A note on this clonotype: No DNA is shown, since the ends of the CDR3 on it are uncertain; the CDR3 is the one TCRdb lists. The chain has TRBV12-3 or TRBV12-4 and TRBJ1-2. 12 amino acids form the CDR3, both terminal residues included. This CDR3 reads CAGSFGNYGCTF.

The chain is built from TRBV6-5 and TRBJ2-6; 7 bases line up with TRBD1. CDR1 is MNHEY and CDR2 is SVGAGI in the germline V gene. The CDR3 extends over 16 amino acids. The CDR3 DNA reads TGTGTCAACAGGGCAGGGGACAGATCCGGTGCCAACGTCCTGACTTTC. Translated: CVNRAGDRSGANVLTF.

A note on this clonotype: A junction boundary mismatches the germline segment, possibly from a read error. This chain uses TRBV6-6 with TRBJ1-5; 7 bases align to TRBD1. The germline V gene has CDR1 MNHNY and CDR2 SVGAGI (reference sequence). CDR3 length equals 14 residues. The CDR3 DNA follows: TGTGCCAACAGTTACGACAGGGAAGGTCAGCCCCAGCATTTT. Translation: CANSYDREGQPQHF.